The 8 T cell receptor beta chains presented below share a single source sample, sequenced in a study of metastatic and nonmetastatic thyroid tumors. Ahead of thyroid surgery, no patient had received treatment of any kind. TCRdb re-called clones from the PCR reads using MiXCR. The table lists tens of thousands of clones, approximately 12% of them singletons. Sequenced input: blood. The receptor set was obtained from a female donor with papillary thyroid cancer or a benign thyroid nodule (not recorded which). Some clones in this sample may be carry-over from other donors' samples.

The chain has TRBV7-2 and TRBJ2-1; no reliable D call. Trimming took off 2 bases at V and 6 bases at J, with 11 bases between the two ends. The germline V gene has CDR1 SGHTA and CDR2 FQGNSA. There are 14 residues in the CDR3. CDR3 residues: CASSLMLSGNEQFF. The CDR3 coding sequence is TGTGCCAGCAGCTTAATGCTTTCGGGCAATGAGCAGTTCTTC.

In its sample, this clone was seen many times. The chain carries TRBV28 and TRBJ2-4; a possible D gene is TRBD2 (6 bases). Trimming removed 6 bases at V and 0 bases at J, with 18 bases between. CDR1 and CDR2 (germline): MDHEN, SYDVKM. The CDR3 sequence is 17 residues long. CDR3 sequence reads: CASRPGVAIIAKNIQYF. The DNA for the CDR3 is TGTGCCAGCAGGCCGGGGGTTGCGATCATAGCCAAAAACATTCAGTACTTC. The full variable domain, with the rest looked up from reference TRBV28 and TRBJ2-4, is DVKVTQSSRYLVKRTGEKVFLECVQDMDHENMFWYRQDPGLGLRLIYFSYDVKMKEKGDIPEGYSVSREKKERFSLILESASTNQTSMYLCASRPGVAIIAKNIQYFGAGTRLSVL.

This clone has a count of ten or more. The chain uses TRBV14 and TRBJ1-1, with 7 positions matching TRBD1. Per germline, CDR1 SGHDN and CDR2 FVKESK. Unmatched junction bases numbered 8, after V lost 3 bases and J lost 10 bases. CDR3 length: 13 amino acids. The CDR3 nucleotides read TGTGCCAGCAGCCACTCAGGGGGAGGGTTAGCTTTCTTT. This encodes CASSHSGGGLAFF.

This clone was detected many times. This CDR3 reads CAISEGLASGNTGELFF. Written as DNA, the CDR3 is TGTGCCATCAGTGAGGGACTAGCGTCAGGAAACACCGGGGAGCTGTTTTTT. The chain combines TRBV10-3 with TRBJ2-2, with 9 bases lining up with TRBD2. Germline assignment: CDR1 ENHRY and CDR2 SYGVKD. J was trimmed by 2 bases and V by 2 bases; bases with no gene match: 6. This CDR3 has 17 amino acids.

Ten or more counts support this clone. The chain carries TRBV19 and TRBJ2-2, with 7 bases aligning to TRBD1. This CDR3 spans 14 amino acids. Unmatched junction bases numbered 3, after V lost 7 bases and J lost 1 base. Germline-derived CDR1 and CDR2 are LNHDA and SQIVND (reference sequence). This CDR3 is CASMRTGNTGELFF. The CDR3 DNA reads TGTGCCAGTATGAGGACAGGGAACACCGGGGAGCTGTTTTTT.

This clone was recorded at least ten times. V is TRBV16 and J is TRBJ2-1; 9 bases align to TRBD2. This CDR3 has 15 amino acids. CDR1 is KGHSY, CDR2 FQNENV, per germline. V shed 4 bases and J 5 bases; nucleotides not matched to a gene: 6. The CDR3 nucleotides read TGTGCCAGCAGCCCGTTAGCGGGAGCCAACAATGAGCAGTTCTTC. It specifies CASSPLAGANNEQFF.

This clone was observed many times. This chain links TRBV7-8 with TRBJ1-5; the D is unclear. The V gene's germline CDR1 is SGHVS and CDR2 FQNEAQ. Trimming left V 1 base short and J 2 bases short, with 3 bases between. This CDR3 is built from 13 residues. CDR3: CASSLDRNQPQHF. The CDR3 region has the DNA TGTGCCAGCAGCTTAGATCGCAATCAGCCCCAGCATTTT.

This clone was detected ten times or more. V usage is TRBV6-4 and J usage is TRBJ2-4; D is uncertain. The CDR3 is 13 residues long. In germline, CDR1 is MRHNA, CDR2 SNTAGT. With 0 bases removed from V and 7 bases from J, the gap between germline ends came to 7 bases. CDR3 coding DNA: TGTGCCAGCAGTGACTCGATTGGTAACATTCAGTACTTC. Translation: CASSDSIGNIQYF.